The present entry profiles one T cell receptor beta chain with its context. The data originate from a study of T cell changes during pregnancy in multiple sclerosis. Clones were sequenced by immunoSEQ multiplex PCR, and TCRdb holds only the in-frame ones, with some missing. Here the sample spans about 17,000 clones, approximately 88% being singletons. V was clipped by 7 bases and J by 4 bases, with 19 bases between them. The CDR3 is made up of 15 amino acids. Germline CDR1 is MNHEY and CDR2 is SVGAGI. The TCR comes from a female donor in good health, enrolled as a control in a pregnancy study. The sequenced sample was CD8+ T cells from peripheral blood mononuclear cells, obtained after pregnancy. V and J are TRBV6-5 and TRBJ1-2, with TRBD1 as a possible D gene (5 bases). Written as DNA, the CDR3 is TGTGCCAGCACTCCGGGGGGGGATGTTAGCTATGGCTACACCTTC. It encodes CASTPGGDVSYGYTF.